The rows below give T cell receptor beta chains drawn from one sample of a study of OX40 agonist ivuxolimab in advanced cancers. Profiling relied on immunoSEQ multiplex PCR, and the TCRdb table lists in-frame clones only, not all of them. Of some 70,000 clones detected, about 84% appear once; the ten largest clones hold around 8.2%. The sample here was CD4+ or CD8+ T cells sorted from blood, taken in a trial of the OX40 agonist ivuxolimab. The receptors originated from an adult with an advanced solid tumor such as melanoma, head and neck, liver or kidney cancer. Each CDR3 is given without its conserved first and last residue. The order of the fields is V gene, clone size, J gene, CDR3 protein. Clone size, where shown, is once, few, many, or a class for clones that have expanded.

TRBV6-1	-	TRBJ2-2	ASSDQPGLAGTGELF
TRBV27	few	TRBJ2-5	ASSGGTGFGETQY
TRBV6-5	-	TRBJ1-1	ASSLNLGTTEAF
TRBV2	-	TRBJ2-7	ASSVGQGDGQY
TRBV7-2	once	TRBJ2-1	ASSLGAGTPKANEQF
TRBV5-1	-	TRBJ2-2	ASSLLAGANTGELF
TRBV30	-	TRBJ2-7	AWSADRSYEQY
TRBV5-1	-	TRBJ1-1	ASRAGWTNTEAF
TRBV7-2	medium-sized	TRBJ2-7	ASSLAGQLYEQY
TRBV9	-	TRBJ2-2	ASSVDRSGLAGESYTGELF
TRBV6-6	-	TRBJ2-6	ASGGSGANVLT
TRBV2	-	TRBJ2-3	ASSVTGTGITDTQY
TRBV5-6	-	TRBJ2-3	ASSLKQGHPDTQY
TRBV7-9	-	TRBJ2-3	ASSLRGGGERDTQY
TRBV6-6	few	TRBJ1-1	ASGTGETEAF
TRBV5-1	-	TRBJ1-3	ASSNAQGSGNTIY
TRBV18	once	TRBJ2-2	ASSPQQGPGELF
TRBV6-1	-	TRBJ2-2	ASSEQGAWELF
TRBV7-2	-	TRBJ1-1	ASSLATAEAF
TRBV28	few	TRBJ2-7	ASSLFRLAGYLTRSYEQY
TRBV10-3	-	TRBJ2-5	AISGRRTSDQETQY
TRBV18	-	TRBJ2-2	ASSTTVTGELF
TRBV5-4	-	TRBJ2-7	ASSLRDSHEQY
TRBV7-9	-	TRBJ2-7	ASSFSGRAGYEQY
TRBV28	-	TRBJ2-1	ASSPRGGSYNEQF
TRBV5-5	-	TRBJ1-1	ASSFGDRENTEAF
TRBV7-6	few	TRBJ2-1	ASSYRGRGYNEQF
TRBV5-6	-	TRBJ2-7	ASSFLAESSYEQY
TRBV5-4	-	TRBJ2-5	ASSLAAGVQETQY
TRBV7-2	-	TRBJ1-5	ASSLARDPNQPQH
TRBV9	-	TRBJ2-2	ASSGLGEASGELF
TRBV6-1	-	TRBJ2-6	ASSQDLVVAGANVLT
TRBV29-1	-	TRBJ2-3	SVESSGRGDTQY
TRBV4-1	-	TRBJ2-5	ASSLAGDETQY
TRBV5-4	-	TRBJ2-3	ASSNPTSGRFNTQY
TRBV5-4	-	TRBJ2-5	ASSSMGTSLTSGETQY
TRBV5-1	-	TRBJ1-3	ASSLAGQGNTIY
TRBV14	few	TRBJ1-2	ASSQLGTGERYGYT
TRBV27	-	TRBJ1-1	ASSFQSLGLGTEAF
TRBV29-1	-	TRBJ2-5	SVESSGLQETQY